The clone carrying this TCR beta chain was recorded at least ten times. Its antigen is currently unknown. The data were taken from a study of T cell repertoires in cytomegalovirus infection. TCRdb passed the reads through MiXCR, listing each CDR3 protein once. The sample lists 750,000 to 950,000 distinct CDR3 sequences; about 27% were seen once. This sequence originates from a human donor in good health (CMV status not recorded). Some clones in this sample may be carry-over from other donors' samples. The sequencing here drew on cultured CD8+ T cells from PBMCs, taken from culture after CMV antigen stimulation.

CDR3 region: CASSPYDRRSTDTQYF. The DNA of the CDR3 is TGTGCCAGCAGCCCTTACGACAGACGTAGCACAGATACGCAGTATTTT. V gene TRBV7-9 combines with J gene TRBJ2-3; maybe TRBD1 (5 bases). Germline assignment: CDR1 SEHNR and CDR2 FQNEAQ (reference sequence). The CDR3 is 16 amino acids. Trimming removed 5 bases from V and 0 bases from J, with 15 bases in between. Full variable domain (rest looked up from reference TRBV7-9 and TRBJ2-3): DTGVSQNPRHKITKRGQNVTFRCDPISEHNRLYWYRQTLGQGPEFLTYFQNEAQLEKSRLLSDRFSAERPKGSFSTLEIQRTEQGDSAMYLCASSPYDRRSTDTQYFGPGTRLTVL.